The 12 T cell receptor beta chains below all came from one sample that was sequenced in a study of CD8 T cells in Susac syndrome. Reverse transcription of roughly 0.5 to 1 ug RNA was performed with random hexamers. MiXCR, run by TCRdb on the immunoSEQ multiplex PCR reads, gives a single entry per CDR3 protein. Here the sample spans approximately 170,000 distinct CDR3 sequences, approximately 94% being singletons. The sample comprised CD4+ T cells from PBMCs. The receptors originated from a human donor with multiple sclerosis.

The chain couples TRBV5-6 to TRBJ1-1; D is perhaps TRBD1 (5 bases). The CDR3 is 16 amino acids. V was pared by 4 bases and J by 5 bases, with 21 bases between. Looked up from germline, CDR1 is SGHDT and CDR2 is YYEEEE. As DNA, the CDR3 is TGTGCCAGCAGCGCGGGCCCACAGGTAGTTTATACTGAAGCTTTCTTT. This translates into CASSAGPQVVYTEAFF.

V gene TRBV27 combines with J gene TRBJ1-2, with TRBD1 as a possible D gene (5 bases). Per the germline V gene, CDR1 is MNHEY and CDR2 is SMNVEV (reference sequence). Between the trimmed V and J ends, which lost 5 bases and 6 bases, there was a span of 13 bases. This CDR3 has 13 amino acids. The CDR3 here is CASSRRPGDGYTF. CDR3 sequence (DNA): TGTGCCAGCAGTCGCCGGCCGGGGGATGGCTACACCTTC.

The chain has TRBV15 and TRBJ1-2; TRBD1 might be the D (5 bases). The length of the CDR3 is 17 residues. V lost 0 bases and J lost 4, with 18 bases in between. CDR1 is LNHNV and CDR2 is YYDKDF in the germline V gene (reference sequence). CDR3 DNA sequence: TGTGCCACCAGCAGAGAAGTGATAATTGGGGGAACCTATGGCTACACCTTC. Protein sequence: CATSREVIIGGTYGYTF.

The chain joins TRBV24-1 to TRBJ1-5; D might be TRBD1 (6 bases). Germline V gene sequence: CDR1 KGHDR, CDR2 SFDVKD. Trimming stripped 6 bases from V and 8 bases from J, with 19 bases between. The CDR3 totals 15 residues. The CDR3 bases are TGTGCCACCAGTAAATGCCGACAGGCCAAGAAGCCCCAGCATTTT. It codes for CATSKCRQAKKPQHF.

J is TRBJ1-2 and V is TRBV3-1, with D possibly matching TRBD1 (5 bases). V dropped 4 bases and J dropped 3 bases, with 18 bases sitting between them. Germline V CDR1 and CDR2: LGHDT, YNNKEL (reference sequence). This CDR3 is built from 16 residues. CDR3 in amino acids: CASSPTWEGSYYGYTF. The CDR3 DNA follows: TGTGCCAGCAGCCCTACGTGGGAGGGGTCCTACTATGGCTACACCTTC.

The rearrangement joins TRBV12-3 or TRBV12-4 to TRBJ2-7, with 7 positions matching TRBD1. Trimming at V came to 4 bases and at J to 3 bases, leaving 6 bases not matched to a gene. This CDR3 comprises 14 residues. In DNA form, the CDR3 reads TGTGCCAGCAGTTCAAGGAACAGGGGCTACGAGCAGTACTTC. Its translation: CASSSRNRGYEQYF.

The chain couples TRBV10-3 to TRBJ1-5, with a possible D match to TRBD1 (5 bases). The CDR3 covers 14 residues. V gave up 10 bases and J gave up 0 bases, with 13 bases separating them. Germline V lookup: CDR1 ENHRY, CDR2 SYGVKD. The chain's CDR3 is CATRADRSNQPQHF. The DNA of the CDR3 is TGTGCCACCAGGGCGGACCGTAGCAATCAGCCCCAGCATTTT.

The CDR3 DNA reads TGTGCCAGCAGCCTCCTACTCGATGAGCAGTTCTTC. Amino acids: CASSLLLDEQFF. V is TRBV3-1 and J is TRBJ2-1; D is uncertain. V lost 4 bases and J lost 8, with 9 bases in between. The CDR3 sequence is 12 residues long. Germline CDR1 LGHDT, CDR2 YNNKEL (reference sequence).

The chain links TRBV20-1 to TRBJ1-4, with D perhaps matching TRBD1 (5 bases). Germline V lookup: CDR1 DFQATT, CDR2 SNEGSKA (reference sequence). Trimming removed 3 bases at V and 7 bases at J, with 15 bases between. This CDR3 region has 14 residues. The CDR3 sequence: CSASPRGWAEKLFF. DNA of the CDR3: TGCAGTGCTAGTCCTCGGGGGTGGGCTGAAAAACTGTTTTTT.

This clonotype came up once. The V gene is TRBV7-2, the J gene TRBJ1-5; D gene unclear. Germline V CDR1 and CDR2: SGHTA, FQGNSA. The CDR3 consists of 13 residues. With 1 base removed from V and 11 bases from J, the gap between germline ends came to 12 bases. CDR3 sequence (DNA): TGTGCCAGCAGCTTAGAGTACAGAGCGGCCCAGCATTTT. This codes for CASSLEYRAAQHF. Complete variable domain (other parts from reference TRBV7-2 and TRBJ1-5): GAGVSQSPSNKVTEKGKDVELRCDPISGHTALYWYRQSLGQGLEFLIYFQGNSAPDKSGLPSDRFSAERTGGSVSTLTIQRTQQEDSAVYLCASSLEYRAAQHFGDGTRLSIL.

The rearrangement joins TRBV3-1 to TRBJ2-3, with D possibly matching TRBD2 (6 bases). CDR3 length: 15 amino acids. Deletions cut 4 bases from V and 11 bases from J, with 22 bases between. The V gene's germline CDR1 is LGHDT and CDR2 YNNKEL (reference sequence). The DNA for the CDR3 is TGTGCCAGCAGCCCCCGGGCCCACGGGGGTCTAGTGCAGTATTTT. It encodes CASSPRAHGGLVQYF.

The chain employs TRBV6-1 and TRBJ2-4; 13 positions match TRBD2. J lost 4 bases, V lost 6 bases, and 9 bases had no gene match. The CDR3 loop spans 17 amino acids. Germline V gives CDR1 MNHNS, CDR2 SASEGT. In DNA form, the CDR3 reads TGTGCCAGCAGCCTCGGACTAGCGGGAGATGGAAAAAACATTCAGTACTTC. Translation gives CASSLGLAGDGKNIQYF.